The T cell receptor beta chain described here comes from a study of T cell responses to AZD1222 COVID-19 vaccine. This clone has more than one count but fewer than ten. Its matching antigen is unknown. Assay used: immunoSEQ multiplex PCR; TCRdb lists only in-frame clones, some missing. The sample has about 130,000 clones, roughly 90% seen once. Study-wide findings and caveats: Repertoires in all cases were sampled only once the peak T cell response had passed. There were mostly white British donors and more females than males, and clonal diversity was possibly underestimated. At baseline, just a handful of AZD1222 recipients tested seropositive.

The ends lost 4 bases at V and 6 bases at J; junction bases unmatched: 6. CDR1 LGHDT and CDR2 YNNKEL come from the germline V gene (reference sequence). The CDR3 loop spans 14 amino acids. This sample comprised peripheral blood, obtained on day 0 of AZD1222 vaccination. The TCR sequence derives from an adult in good health. The rearrangement links TRBV3-1 (or the pseudogene TRBV3-2) to TRBJ2-1; TRBD1 aligns across 7 bases. The CDR3 is CASSRTRQGNEQFF. For the CDR3, the DNA is TGTGCCAGCAGCCGGACTCGACAGGGCAATGAGCAGTTCTTC.